Listed here are 3 T cell receptor beta chains from one sample, sequenced in a study of blood T cell repertoires in COVID-19. Clones were sequenced by immunoSEQ multiplex PCR, and TCRdb holds only the in-frame ones, with some missing. The table records about 160,000 clones, around four fifths of them present only once. Sequenced material: peripheral blood. These receptors came from a man between 65 and 79 years old with acute or convalescent COVID-19.

This clone was seen a handful of times. V is TRBV7-9 and J is TRBJ1-1, with 7 bases identical to TRBD1. The CDR3 length is 15 residues. The germline V gene encodes CDR1 SEHNR and CDR2 FQNEAQ (reference sequence). The ends lost 4 bases at V and 4 bases at J; junction bases unmatched: 9. The CDR3 sequence is CASSSGQVEITEAFF. In DNA form, the CDR3 reads TGTGCCAGCAGCTCCGGACAGGTTGAGATCACTGAAGCTTTCTTT.

The table lists this clone with a few counts. The V call is TRBV11-2, the J call TRBJ1-2; possibly TRBD1 for D (5 bases). The CDR3 totals 15 residues. V lost 0 bases and J lost 5, with 13 bases in between. From germline, CDR1 is SGHAT and CDR2 FQNNGV. This CDR3 reads CASSLDPGRGYGYTF. The CDR3 DNA follows: TGTGCCAGCAGCTTAGATCCGGGGAGGGGATATGGCTACACCTTC.

The chain employs TRBV2 and TRBJ1-1; 8 bases map to TRBD1. J gave up 1 base and V 7 bases, and 5 bases lay outside the gene matches. The CDR3 has 14 residues. Per the germline V gene, CDR1 is SNHLY and CDR2 is FYNNEI. The CDR3 DNA reads as TGTGCCAGCACCTTCGGACAGGGGAACACTGAAGCTTTCTTT. Its translation: CASTFGQGNTEAFF.